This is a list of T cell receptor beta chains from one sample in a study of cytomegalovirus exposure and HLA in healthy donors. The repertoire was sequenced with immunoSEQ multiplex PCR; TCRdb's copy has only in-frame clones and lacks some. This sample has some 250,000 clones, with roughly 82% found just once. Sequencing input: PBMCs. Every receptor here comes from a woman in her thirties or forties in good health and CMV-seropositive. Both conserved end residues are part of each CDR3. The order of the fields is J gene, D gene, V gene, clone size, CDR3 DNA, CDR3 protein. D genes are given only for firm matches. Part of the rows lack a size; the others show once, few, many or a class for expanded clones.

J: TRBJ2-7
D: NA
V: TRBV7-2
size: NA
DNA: TGTGCCAGCAGCTTACAGGAATCCTACGAGCAGTACTTC
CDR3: CASSLQESYEQYF

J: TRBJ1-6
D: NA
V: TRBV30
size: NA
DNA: TGTGCCTGGCTGGGAGGCGCTTTGGGGGGTTCACCCCTCCACTTT
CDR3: CAWLGGALGGSPLHF

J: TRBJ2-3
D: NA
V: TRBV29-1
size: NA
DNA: TGCAGCGTTGACCGGGATCCAACCGGCACAGATACGCAGTATTTT
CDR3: CSVDRDPTGTDTQYF

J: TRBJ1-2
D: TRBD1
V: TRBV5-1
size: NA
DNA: TGCGCCAGCAGCGGTGGACAGGGGGCGCGAGGGGACACCTTC
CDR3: CASSGGQGARGDTF

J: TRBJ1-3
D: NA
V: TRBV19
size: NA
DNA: TGTGCCTGCGGAGGACAGCCTGGAAACACCATATATTTT
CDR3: CACGGQPGNTIYF

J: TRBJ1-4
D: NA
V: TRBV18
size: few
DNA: TGTGCCAGCTCCCAACGGGATAATGAAAAACTGTTTTTT
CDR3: CASSQRDNEKLFF

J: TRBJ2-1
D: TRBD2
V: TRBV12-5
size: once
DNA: TGTGCTAGTGGTTTGGTGGGTCTAGCGGACAATGAGCAGTTCTTC
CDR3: CASGLVGLADNEQFF

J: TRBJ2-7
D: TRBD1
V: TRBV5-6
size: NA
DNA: TGTGCCAGCAGCTCCGGGACAGGGGTTTTCTACGAGCAGTACTTC
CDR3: CASSSGTGVFYEQYF

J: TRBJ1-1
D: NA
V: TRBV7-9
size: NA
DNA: TGTGCCAGCAGCTCATCCTTGACAGAAAACACTGAAGCTTTCTTT
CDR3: CASSSSLTENTEAFF

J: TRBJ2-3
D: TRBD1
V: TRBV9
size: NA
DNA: TGTGCCAGCAGCGGGGAACAGGGGGCTAGGTTGGATACGCAGTATTTT
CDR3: CASSGEQGARLDTQYF

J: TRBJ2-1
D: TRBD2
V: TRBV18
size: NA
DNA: TGTGCCAGCTCACCGTCGGGACTAGGGAAAGTCTACAATGAGCAGTTCTTC
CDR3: CASSPSGLGKVYNEQFF

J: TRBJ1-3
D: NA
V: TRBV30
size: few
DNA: TGTGCCTGGAGTGAAGCCCAGGGAACTGGAAACACCATATATTTT
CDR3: CAWSEAQGTGNTIYF

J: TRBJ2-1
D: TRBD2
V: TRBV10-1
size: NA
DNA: TGCGCCAGCAGTGGTGGACTAGCGGGACCAGATGAGCAGTTCTTC
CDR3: CASSGGLAGPDEQFF

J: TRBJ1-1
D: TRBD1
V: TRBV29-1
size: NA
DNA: TGCAGCGGGGGACAGGGGCAGGCGACTGAAGCTTTCTTT
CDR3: CSGGQGQATEAFF

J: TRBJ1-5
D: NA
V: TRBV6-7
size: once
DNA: TGTGCCAGCAGTTACCTCAATCAGCCCCAGCATTTT
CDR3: CASSYLNQPQHF

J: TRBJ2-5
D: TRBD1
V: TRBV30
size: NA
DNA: TGTGCCTGGAGTGTAGGAGGAACAGGGGGAGAGACCCAGTACTTC
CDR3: CAWSVGGTGGETQYF

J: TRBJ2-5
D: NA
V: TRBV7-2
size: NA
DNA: TGTGCCAGCAGCCCGACACCGACGGAGACCCAGTACTTC
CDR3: CASSPTPTETQYF

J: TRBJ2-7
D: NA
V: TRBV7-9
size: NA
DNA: TGTGCCAGCAGCTTAGGTGGAGGGGGCAACGAGCAGTACTTC
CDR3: CASSLGGGGNEQYF

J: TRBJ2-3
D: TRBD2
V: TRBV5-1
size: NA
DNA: TGCGCCAGCAGCTTGGGATTAGCGGGGGCTAGCACAGATACGCAGTATTTT
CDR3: CASSLGLAGASTDTQYF

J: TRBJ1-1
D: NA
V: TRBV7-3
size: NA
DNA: TGTGCCAGCAGCTTAGCAGGGGCCAACACTGAAGCTTTCTTT
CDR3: CASSLAGANTEAFF

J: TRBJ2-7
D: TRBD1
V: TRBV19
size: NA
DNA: TGTGCCAGTAGCCCTCCGGGGACAGGGCTCCACGAGCAGTACTTC
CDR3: CASSPPGTGLHEQYF

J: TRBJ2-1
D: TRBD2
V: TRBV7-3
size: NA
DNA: TGTGCCAGCAGCTTATCTAGCGGGGGGGCCAGTGAGCAGTTCTTC
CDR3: CASSLSSGGASEQFF

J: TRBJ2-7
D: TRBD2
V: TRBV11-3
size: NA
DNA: TGTGCCAGCAGCAAGACTAGCGGGCCTTCGTACGAGCAGTACTTC
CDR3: CASSKTSGPSYEQYF

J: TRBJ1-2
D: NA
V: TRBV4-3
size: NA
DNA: TGCGCCAGCAGCCAATTGGGGGCCAGCAGTGGCTACACCTTC
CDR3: CASSQLGASSGYTF

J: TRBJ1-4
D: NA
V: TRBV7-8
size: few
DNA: TGTGCCAGCAGCTTAGCCTATCGGGTCTCTATTCGAGAAAAACTGTTTTTT
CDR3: CASSLAYRVSIREKLFF

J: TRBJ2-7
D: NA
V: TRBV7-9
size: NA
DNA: TGTGCCAGCAGCCTTTCCTCGGGCGAGCAGTACTTC
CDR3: CASSLSSGEQYF

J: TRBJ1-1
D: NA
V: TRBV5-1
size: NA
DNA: TGCGCCAGCAGCCCGGGTGAGAACACTGAAGCTTTCTTT
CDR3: CASSPGENTEAFF

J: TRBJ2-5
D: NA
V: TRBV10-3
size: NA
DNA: TGTGCCATCAGTGAGTCCCCAGAAGAGACCCAGTACTTC
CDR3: CAISESPEETQYF

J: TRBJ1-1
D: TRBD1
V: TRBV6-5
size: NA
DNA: TGTGCCAGCAGTACCCGGGACAGGGGGCACACTGAAGCTTTCTTT
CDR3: CASSTRDRGHTEAFF

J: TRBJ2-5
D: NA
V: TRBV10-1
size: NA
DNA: TGCGCCAGCAGTGCCGGGACCGGGGGAGAGACCCAGTACTTC
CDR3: CASSAGTGGETQYF

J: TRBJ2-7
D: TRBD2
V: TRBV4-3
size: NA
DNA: TGCGCCAGCAGCCAAGCTACCCTAGCGGCCTCCGAGCAGTACTTC
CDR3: CASSQATLAASEQYF

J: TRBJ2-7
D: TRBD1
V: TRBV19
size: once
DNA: TGTGCCAGTAGTAGTCGGGACAGGGGCTACGAGCAGTACTTC
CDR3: CASSSRDRGYEQYF

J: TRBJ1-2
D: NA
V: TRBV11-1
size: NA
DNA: TGTGCCAGCAGCTTGGCGAGCCGGGGCTATGGCTACACCTTC
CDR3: CASSLASRGYGYTF

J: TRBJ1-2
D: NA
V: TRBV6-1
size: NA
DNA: TGTGCCAGCAGTGAGGGCAGGAACTATGGCTACACCTTC
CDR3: CASSEGRNYGYTF

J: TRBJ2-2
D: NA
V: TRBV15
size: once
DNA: TGTGCCACCAGCAGGGCTGAAGGGAGTCACACCGGGGAGCTGTTTTTT
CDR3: CATSRAEGSHTGELFF

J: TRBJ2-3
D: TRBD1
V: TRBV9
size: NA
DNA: TGTGCCAGCAGCGTAGCGCCGGACAGGCTCACAGATACGCAGTATTTT
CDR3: CASSVAPDRLTDTQYF

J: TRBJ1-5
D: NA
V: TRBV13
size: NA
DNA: TGTGCCAGCAGCCTTTCCTTCGGGTCGAGGAGCAATCAGCCCCAGCATTTT
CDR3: CASSLSFGSRSNQPQHF

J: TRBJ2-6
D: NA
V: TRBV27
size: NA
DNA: TGTGCCTGCCGACGGAGCTCTGGGGCCAACGTCCTGACTTTC
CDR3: CACRRSSGANVLTF

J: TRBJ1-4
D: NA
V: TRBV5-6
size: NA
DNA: TGTGCCAGCAGCTTGGGAGAAACTAATGAAAAACTGTTTTTT
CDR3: CASSLGETNEKLFF

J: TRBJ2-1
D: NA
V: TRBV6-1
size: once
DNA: TGTGCCAGCAGTGCCCAACAGAGCTCCTACAATGAGCAGTTCTTC
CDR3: CASSAQQSSYNEQFF

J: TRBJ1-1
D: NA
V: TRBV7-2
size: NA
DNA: TGTGCCAGCAGCTTATACGGGGGAACAGGAAACACTGAAGCTTTCTTT
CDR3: CASSLYGGTGNTEAFF

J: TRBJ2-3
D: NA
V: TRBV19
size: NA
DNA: TGTGCCAGTAGTATGAGAAGGGAGAGTGATACGCAGTATTTT
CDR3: CASSMRRESDTQYF

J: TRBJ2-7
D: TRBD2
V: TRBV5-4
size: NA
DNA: TGTGCCAGCAGCTTGGAGCGGGGGGAAGCCTACGAGCAGTACTTC
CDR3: CASSLERGEAYEQYF

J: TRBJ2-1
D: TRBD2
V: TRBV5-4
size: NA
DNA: TGTGCCAGCAGCCCTAGCGGGGGGCAGTACAATGAGCAGTTCTTC
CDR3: CASSPSGGQYNEQFF

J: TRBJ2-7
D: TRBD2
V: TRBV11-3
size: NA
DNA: TGTGCCAGCAGCCGGCCGGGACTAGCGGGAAACTACGAGCAGTACTTC
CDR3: CASSRPGLAGNYEQYF

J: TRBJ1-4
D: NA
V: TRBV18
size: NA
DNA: TGTGCCAGCTCACAGGGAACGGGAATCGAAAAACTGTTTTTT
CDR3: CASSQGTGIEKLFF